Reported below is one T cell receptor (beta chain). Its antigen remains unidentified. The record originates from a study of blood T cells in healthy people across ages. Total RNA extracted from each sample amounted to at least 5.5 micrograms. Study-wide findings and caveats: A roughly linear fall in TCR beta diversity per million T cells was seen with increasing age. Both naive CD4+ cell counts and diversity were greater in long-lived donors than in aged donors.

Germline V gene sequence: CDR1 SGHVS, CDR2 FNYEAQ. The CDR3 spans 16 residues. J gave up 2 bases and V 2 bases, and 7 bases lay outside the gene matches. Together with a sample-barcoded 5' primer, a J-beta primer mix was included in a second PCR lasting roughly 6 to 12 cycles. MiXCR was run by TCRdb on the 5' RACE reads, yielding one entry per CDR3 protein. The sample yields hundreds of thousands of distinct CDR3 sequences, roughly three fifths seen once. Source material: blood. This clonotype was sampled from a middle-aged man in good health. V gene TRBV7-6 combines with J gene TRBJ2-3; 7 nucleotides match TRBD2. CDR3: CASSLKAGGSTDTQYF. In nucleotides, the CDR3 is TGTGCCAGCAGCTTAAAAGCCGGGGGGTCCACAGATACGCAGTATTTT.